These 21 T cell receptor beta chains originate from one sample sequenced in a study of blood T cell repertoires in COVID-19. Here immunoSEQ multiplex PCR was the method, and the copy in TCRdb shows in-frame clones only, minus some. Of around 280,000 clones listed, roughly 85% were seen once; the top ten hold 6%. Source material: PBMCs or T cells enriched from blood (not recorded which). These receptors all come from a woman aged 40 to 50 who had recovered from COVID-19.

The rearrangement joins TRBV2 to TRBJ1-5, with D hard to call. Trimming cost V 6 bases and J 4 bases, with 10 bases left between them. Germline CDR1 is SNHLY and CDR2 is FYNNEI. This CDR3 contains 13 residues. CDR3 in amino acids: CASRMTGNQPQHF. CDR3 nucleotide sequence: TGTGCCAGCAGGATGACTGGGAATCAGCCCCAGCATTTT.

The DNA of the CDR3 is TGTGCCAGCAGCCAAGGACAGCTGAATTATGGCTACACCTTC. Encoded protein: CASSQGQLNYGYTF. This sequence joins TRBV5-6 and TRBJ1-2, with D possibly TRBD1 on 6 matching bases. Germline V gene data show CDR1 as SGHDT and CDR2 as YYEEEE. Trimming stripped 4 bases from V and 5 bases from J, with 15 bases between. The CDR3 consists of 14 residues.

This clone was seen repeatedly, ten times or more. The J gene is TRBJ1-5, the V gene TRBV19; D may be TRBD1 (6 bases). The CDR3 totals 13 residues. Germline V lookup: CDR1 LNHDA, CDR2 SQIVND (reference sequence). V dropped 7 bases and J dropped 3 bases, with 10 bases sitting between them. CDR3 residues: CASTTGINQPQHF. CDR3 bases: TGTGCCAGTACGACAGGCATCAATCAGCCCCAGCATTTT.

The gene calls are TRBV5-1 and TRBJ2-5; 7 bases are shared with TRBD1. Germline V lookup: CDR1 SGHRS, CDR2 YFSETQ. The CDR3 loop spans 14 amino acids. V dropped 0 bases and J dropped 2; count of bases not matched to a gene: 1. CDR3 sequence reads: CASSLAGQQETQYF. The DNA of the CDR3 is TGCGCCAGCAGCTTGGCGGGACAGCAAGAGACCCAGTACTTC.

The V and J genes are TRBV7-2 and TRBJ2-7; D gene uncertain. Trimming left V 0 bases short and J 4 bases short, with 7 bases between. This CDR3 has 13 amino acids. Per germline, CDR1 SGHTA and CDR2 FQGNSA. CDR3 residues: CASSLAPTYEQYF. The CDR3 DNA is TGTGCCAGCAGCTTAGCGCCCACATACGAGCAGTACTTC.

The chain has TRBV7-2 and TRBJ2-3, with 7 bases matching TRBD1. Germline CDR1 reads SGHTA; CDR2 reads FQGNSA. The ends lost 1 base at V and 4 bases at J; junction bases unmatched: 8. CDR3 size: 16 residues. CDR3 protein: CASSLGLLGGADTQYF. CDR3 sequence (DNA): TGTGCCAGCAGCTTAGGCCTGCTAGGGGGCGCAGATACGCAGTATTTT.

This chain uses TRBV3-1 (or the pseudogene TRBV3-2) with TRBJ2-7; weak D call: TRBD2 (5 bases). The germline CDR1 and CDR2 sequences are LGHDT and YNNKEL (reference sequence). With 4 bases removed from V and 7 bases from J, the gap between germline ends came to 14 bases. The CDR3 has 13 amino acids. This CDR3 is CASSPLETGEQYF. The CDR3, as DNA: TGTGCCAGCAGCCCTCTCGAGACGGGGGAGCAGTACTTC.

This sequence joins TRBV7-9 and TRBJ2-7; perhaps TRBD2 as D (6 bases). CDR3 size: 15 residues. With 1 base removed from V and 0 bases from J, the gap between germline ends came to 10 bases. Germline-derived CDR1 and CDR2 are SEHNR and FQNEAQ (reference sequence). For the CDR3, the DNA is TGTGCCAGCAGCTTAGTGGAGGGGCGCTCCTACGAGCAGTACTTC. Protein product: CASSLVEGRSYEQYF.

The rearrangement uses TRBV27 and TRBJ2-1; TRBD2 matches at 7 bases. This CDR3 is 17 amino acids long. After removal of 6 bases from V and 3 bases from J, the junction contained 14 bases not matched to a gene. Germline CDR1 reads MNHEY; CDR2 reads SMNVEV (reference sequence). For the CDR3, the DNA is TGTGCCAGCAGCCCGGTGGCTAGCGGAGGGGTCTACAATGAGCAGTTCTTC. Its protein is CASSPVASGGVYNEQFF.

The chain joins TRBV18 to TRBJ2-7, with 10 bases that match TRBD2. Germline V gene sequence: CDR1 KGHSH, CDR2 LQKENI. The CDR3 runs to 16 residues. Losses at the gene ends were 1 base for V and 5 bases for J; bases not matched to a gene: 8. CDR3 sequence (DNA): TGTGCCAGCTCACCACTGGGGACTAGCGATGGGCACGAGCAGTACTTC. This translates into CASSPLGTSDGHEQYF.

The rearrangement links TRBV5-1 to TRBJ1-1, with 7 bases fitting TRBD1. The CDR3 extends over 12 amino acids. Germline V gene sequence: CDR1 SGHRS, CDR2 YFSETQ. V lost 6 bases and J lost 8; bases outside the gene matches: 7. DNA of the CDR3: TGCGCCAGCACTCCAATGACAGGGGAAGCTTTCTTT. Translated, it gives CASTPMTGEAFF.

The genes are TRBV18 and TRBJ2-5; D is unclear. The V end lost 2 bases, the J end lost 3 bases, and 4 bases lay between the germline ends. The CDR3 length is 12 residues. The V gene's germline CDR1 is KGHSH and CDR2 LQKENI. The CDR3 nucleotides read TGTGCCAGCTCACCATATAAAGAGACCCAGTACTTC. Translated: CASSPYKETQYF.

The chain links TRBV19 to TRBJ1-1, with 11 bases identical to TRBD1. The V gene end was trimmed by 8 bases and the J gene end by 0 bases; junction bases not matched to a gene: 11. The CDR3 has 17 residues. Germline V lookup: CDR1 LNHDA, CDR2 SQIVND (reference sequence). CDR3 protein: CASLGLRDRGMNTEAFF. CDR3 DNA sequence: TGTGCCAGTCTGGGCCTCCGGGACAGGGGGATGAACACTGAAGCTTTCTTT.

V usage is TRBV14 and J usage is TRBJ2-1, with TRBD2 as a possible D gene (6 bases). The V gene's germline CDR1 is SGHDN and CDR2 FVKESK. The CDR3 is made up of 15 amino acids. The V end lost 5 bases, the J end lost 0 bases, and 11 bases lay between the germline ends. This chain's CDR3 is CASSSRDFSYNEQFF. The DNA for the CDR3 is TGTGCCAGCAGCAGCCGGGACTTCTCCTACAATGAGCAGTTCTTC.

The chain couples TRBV5-4 to TRBJ2-1; weak D call: TRBD2 (5 bases). The germline V gene encodes CDR1 SGHNT and CDR2 YYREEE (reference sequence). The germline V and J ends were trimmed by 4 bases and 8 bases, with 16 bases remaining between them. The CDR3 is made up of 14 amino acids. The CDR3 region has the DNA TGTGCCAGCAGCGCTACCACTAGGGCCCATGAGCAGTTCTTC. Translating it yields CASSATTRAHEQFF.

The chain employs TRBV6-5 and TRBJ2-7; D is uncertain. The length of the CDR3 is 12 residues. Trimming stripped 6 bases from V and 6 bases from J, with 12 bases between. The germline V gene has CDR1 MNHEY and CDR2 SVGAGI. Written as DNA, the CDR3 is TGTGCCAGCAGCGACCGCGGTTCCGAGCAGTACTTC. Translating gives CASSDRGSEQYF.

There are a few counts of this clone. V gene TRBV4-1 combines with J gene TRBJ2-7; D may be TRBD2 (5 bases). The CDR3 is made up of 14 amino acids. V lost 5 bases to trimming and J lost 0 bases, with 11 bases between them. Germline values: CDR1 MGHRA, CDR2 YSYEKL. The CDR3 DNA reads as TGCGCCAGCAGCAGGGTGGAGGCCTCCTACGAGCAGTACTTC. Translating it yields CASSRVEASYEQYF.

The chain uses TRBV19 and TRBJ2-1; TRBD2 aligns across 12 bases. After removal of 3 bases from V and 1 base from J, the junction contained 13 bases not matched to a gene. This CDR3 has 20 amino acids. Germline V gene lookup returns CDR1 LNHDA and CDR2 SQIVND (reference sequence). The CDR3 here is CASSISQPGLAGTSYNEQFF. CDR3 in DNA: TGTGCCAGTAGTATTTCCCAACCCGGACTAGCGGGAACATCCTACAATGAGCAGTTCTTC.

This clone has ten or more counts. V usage is TRBV30 and J usage is TRBJ1-6; D unclear. The CDR3 loop spans 13 amino acids. Trimming left V 0 bases short and J 6 bases short, with 6 bases between. Per germline, CDR1 GTSNPN and CDR2 SVGIG (reference sequence). The CDR3 spells CAWSVRFNSPLHF. As DNA, the CDR3 is TGTGCCTGGAGTGTACGGTTTAATTCACCCCTCCACTTT. Full variable domain (missing parts from reference TRBV30 and TRBJ1-6): SQTIHQWPATLVQPVGSPLSLECTVEGTSNPNLYWYRQAAGRGLQLLFYSVGIGQISSEVPQNLSASRPQDRQFILSSKKLLLSDSGFYLCAWSVRFNSPLHFGNGTRLTVT.

The chain is built from TRBV19 and TRBJ1-2, with 11 bases aligning to TRBD1. The CDR3 is 14 amino acids. The germline gives CDR1 LNHDA, CDR2 SQIVND (reference sequence). Germline trimming cut 3 bases from V and 8 bases from J; bases unmatched to any gene: 5. The CDR3 nucleotides are TGTGCCAGTAGTATTGGACAGGGGGCAGAAGGCTACACCTTC. As protein: CASSIGQGAEGYTF. The full variable domain, in which reference TRBV19 and TRBJ1-2 provide the parts outside the CDR3, is DGGITQSPKYLFRKEGQNVTLSCEQNLNHDAMYWYRQDPGQGLRLIYYSQIVNDFQKGDIAEGYSVSREKKESFPLTVTSAQKNPTAFYLCASSIGQGAEGYTFGSGTRLTVV.

This chain links TRBV6-5 with TRBJ2-7; D is uncertain. V lost 4 bases and J 2 bases, leaving 9 bases between the germline ends. CDR3 length equals 13 residues. Germline assignment: CDR1 MNHEY and CDR2 SVGAGI. CDR3 sequence (DNA): TGTGCCAGCAGTTCCCCTACCCCCTACGAGCAGTACTTC. It yields the protein CASSSPTPYEQYF.